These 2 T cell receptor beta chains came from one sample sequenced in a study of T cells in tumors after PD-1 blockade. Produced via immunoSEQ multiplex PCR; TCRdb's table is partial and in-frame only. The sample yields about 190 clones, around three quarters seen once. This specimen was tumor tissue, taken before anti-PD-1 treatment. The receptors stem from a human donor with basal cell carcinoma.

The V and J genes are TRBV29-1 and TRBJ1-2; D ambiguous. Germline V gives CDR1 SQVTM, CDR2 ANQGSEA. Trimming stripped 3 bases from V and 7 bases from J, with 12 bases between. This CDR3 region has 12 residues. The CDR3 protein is CSVDRQSGGYTF. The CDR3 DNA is TGCAGCGTTGACCGGCAGAGTGGTGGCTACACCTTC. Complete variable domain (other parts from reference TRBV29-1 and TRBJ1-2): SAVISQKPSRDICQRGTSLTIQCQVDSQVTMMFWYRQQPGQSLTLIATANQGSEATYESGFVIDKFPISRPNLTFSTLTVSNMSPEDSSIYLCSVDRQSGGYTFGSGTRLTVV.

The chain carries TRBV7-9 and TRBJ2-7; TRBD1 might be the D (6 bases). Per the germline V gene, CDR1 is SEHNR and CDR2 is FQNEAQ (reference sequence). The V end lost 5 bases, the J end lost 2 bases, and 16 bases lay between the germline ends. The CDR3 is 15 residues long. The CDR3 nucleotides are TGTGCCAGCAGCCGGGGCATCGGGACAACCTACGAGCAGTACTTC. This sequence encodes CASSRGIGTTYEQYF.